This T cell receptor beta chain originates from a study of T cell repertoires in cytomegalovirus infection. For the study at large: Shared public TCR beta signatures pointed to both CMV infection and a matching HLA type. Findings and caveats of the study: The study identified carriers of CMV plus the relevant HLA from cumulative public TCR beta family frequency. CMV-specific TCR beta clonotypes restricted by HLA-C dominated the ex vivo response.

About this clonotype itself: Its antigen remains unknown.

Germline V lookup: CDR1 SGHVS, CDR2 FNYEAQ. The ends lost 5 bases at V and 0 bases at J; junction bases unmatched: 11. This CDR3 region has 19 residues. MiXCR, run by TCRdb on the reads, gives a single entry per CDR3 protein. The sample consists of more than 650,000 distinct CDR3 sequences, 35% of them appearing once. The sequenced material came from PBMCs. This TCR came from a human donor in good health (CMV status not recorded). Some clones in this sample may be carry-over from other donors' samples. This chain connects TRBV7-6 to TRBJ2-3; 13 bases align to TRBD2. CDR3 in amino acids: CASSRTSGSLWPSTDTQYF. CDR3 nucleotides: TGTGCCAGCAGCCGGACTAGCGGGAGTCTGTGGCCTAGCACAGATACGCAGTATTTT.